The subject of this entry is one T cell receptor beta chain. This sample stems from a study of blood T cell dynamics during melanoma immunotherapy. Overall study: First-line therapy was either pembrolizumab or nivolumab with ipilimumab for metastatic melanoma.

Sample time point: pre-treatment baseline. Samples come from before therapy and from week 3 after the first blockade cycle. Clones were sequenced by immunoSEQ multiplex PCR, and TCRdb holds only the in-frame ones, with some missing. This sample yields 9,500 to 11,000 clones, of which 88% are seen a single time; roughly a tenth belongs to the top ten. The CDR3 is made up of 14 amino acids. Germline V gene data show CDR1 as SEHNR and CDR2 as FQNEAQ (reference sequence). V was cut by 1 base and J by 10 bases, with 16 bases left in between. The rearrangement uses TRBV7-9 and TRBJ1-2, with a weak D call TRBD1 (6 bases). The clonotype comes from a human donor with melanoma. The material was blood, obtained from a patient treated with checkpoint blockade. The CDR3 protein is CASSLEGAGDPYTF. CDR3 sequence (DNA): TGTGCCAGCAGCTTAGAAGGGGCAGGGGACCCCTACACCTTC.